Listed below are T cell receptor beta chains from one sample, sequenced in a study of CD8 T cells in ankylosing spondylitis. TCRdb analysed the 5' RACE reads with MiXCR anew, one entry per CDR3 protein. The table lists under 200,000 distinct CDR3 sequences, 10% to 15% of them singletons. Specimen: blood, either unsorted or a sorted T cell fraction (not recorded which). The receptors stem from a female donor with ankylosing spondylitis or in good health (not recorded which). Each CDR3 is given with its conserved first and last residue. D genes are given only for firm matches. Clone size appears in some rows only: once, few, many, or a class for an expanded clone.

TRBV2	many	TRBJ2-1	TRBD1	TGTGCCAGCAACCAAGGACAGGGGTTATCTAGCTCCTACAATGAGCAGTTCTTC	CASNQGQGLSSSYNEQFF
TRBV18	.	TRBJ2-7	.	TGTGCCAGCTCACCTCAAGAGGGCGGGTCGGAGCAGTACTTC	CASSPQEGGSEQYF
TRBV20-1	few	TRBJ2-7	.	TGCAGTGCTAGAGATTTTCAGGGGTCCCCCTACGAGCAGTACTTC	CSARDFQGSPYEQYF
TRBV11-3	.	TRBJ2-3	TRBD1	TGTGCCAGCAGCTTATCGGACAGGCCCTCCAGAGATACGCAGTATTTT	CASSLSDRPSRDTQYF
TRBV3-1	many	TRBJ1-1	.	TGTGCCAGCAGCCCCCCCCCGGGAGCTGAAGCTTTCTTT	CASSPPPGAEAFF
TRBV19	many	TRBJ1-1	.	TGTGCCAGTACCTTCCTCGGACAGACGAACACTGAAGCTTTCTTT	CASTFLGQTNTEAFF
TRBV5-1	.	TRBJ1-2	.	TGCGCCAGCAGCTTGATGGGGGGCGACTATGGCTACACCTTC	CASSLMGGDYGYTF
TRBV12-3/TRBV12-4	.	TRBJ2-7	.	TGTGCCAGCAGCTCCTGGTGGAATGGGTCAAACTACGAGCAGTACTTC	CASSSWWNGSNYEQYF
TRBV12-3/TRBV12-4	many	TRBJ2-1	.	TGTGCCAGCAGCCCCTCGGCCGGTCACAATGAGCAGTTCTTC	CASSPSAGHNEQFF
TRBV7-9	many	TRBJ2-7	TRBD1	TGTGCCAGCAGCAATCCCGGGACAGCATACGAGCAGTACTTC	CASSNPGTAYEQYF
TRBV7-9	many	TRBJ1-4	.	TGTGCCAGCAGCTTAGATGGCGCGGCCAGGGAAAAACTGTTTTTT	CASSLDGAAREKLFF
TRBV19	.	TRBJ1-2	.	TGTGCCAGTAGGGAGAGGACAGAACACTATGGCTACACCTTC	CASRERTEHYGYTF
TRBV5-1	many	TRBJ1-2	.	TGCGCCAGCAGCTTGGCCGGAGTCTATGGCTACACCTTC	CASSLAGVYGYTF
TRBV4-3	many	TRBJ2-4	TRBD1	TGCGCCAGCAGCCTCCAGGCAGGGGGCTGGGACATTCAGTACTTC	CASSLQAGGWDIQYF
TRBV30	many	TRBJ2-1	.	TGTGCCTGGAGGCCCCCCGGCTTGATTGGGAATGAGCAGTTCTTC	CAWRPPGLIGNEQFF
TRBV6-2/TRBV6-3	few	TRBJ2-7	TRBD2	TGTGCCAGCAGACCCGGGACTAGCGGGAGTAAGCAGTACTTC	CASRPGTSGSKQYF
TRBV5-1	many	TRBJ1-2	.	TGCGCCAGCAGCTTGGCCCCAGATGGCTACACCTTC	CASSLAPDGYTF
TRBV28	many	TRBJ2-3	.	TGTGCCAGCAGTTCACCGCCGAGACTCACAGATACGCAGTATTTT	CASSSPPRLTDTQYF
TRBV5-1	.	TRBJ2-3	TRBD2	TGCGCCAGCAGCTTGGCCGTGACTAGCGGGACAGATACGCAGTATTTT	CASSLAVTSGTDTQYF
TRBV6-2/TRBV6-3	many	TRBJ2-1	.	TGTGCCAGCAGCTACCCCAAGGGAGGGCAGTTCTTC	CASSYPKGGQFF
TRBV15	many	TRBJ2-1	.	TGTGCCACCAGCAGCTCGTTGGTAGCCCCATTGTCCTACAATGAGCAGTTCTTC	CATSSSLVAPLSYNEQFF
TRBV27	many	TRBJ1-1	.	TGTGCCAGCAGCCAGCGGGGGATGAACACTGAAGCTTTCTTT	CASSQRGMNTEAFF
TRBV20-1	.	TRBJ2-5	TRBD2	TGCAGTGTCCCGCCCGCGGGAGCCTCCCTGGAGACCCAGTACTTC	CSVPPAGASLETQYF
TRBV5-1	many	TRBJ2-2	.	TGCGCCAGCAGCTTAGGAGGGTTTACGACCGGGGAGCTGTTTTTT	CASSLGGFTTGELFF
TRBV7-2	few	TRBJ2-7	TRBD2	TGTGCCAGCAGCCCCCGGGGGGCGGGAGGGAGCTCCTACGAGCAGTACTTC	CASSPRGAGGSSYEQYF